A single T cell receptor beta chain is shown here with its context. The antigen remains undetermined. Sample treatment: oral pan-JAK inhibitor, 5-10 mg twice daily. The entry originates in a study of CD8+ T cells in alopecia areata. Study-wide findings and caveats: Links between baseline CD8+ expansion and response need larger treated cohorts.

RNA was extracted and reverse transcribed into cDNA as the sequencing template. Measured with immunoSEQ multiplex PCR; TCRdb has only the in-frame clones, and not every one. The data hold about 180,000 clones, with 40% to 65% observed a single time. The CDR3 runs to 15 residues. Germline CDR1 MNHEY, CDR2 SVGAGI. Trimming cost V 7 bases and J 3 bases; bases outside gene matches: 9. The J gene is TRBJ2-1, the V gene TRBV6-5, with TRBD2 matching over 7 bases. The sequences come from CD8+ T cells sorted from blood, collected at week 24, from a patient treated with tofacitinib. The receptor's source is a human donor with alopecia areata. In DNA, the CDR3 is TGTGCCAGCACCCCCGGGACTACCAACTACAATGAGCAGTTCTTC. This codes for CASTPGTTNYNEQFF.